The present T cell receptor beta chain was sequenced within a study of T cell repertoires in ileal Crohn's disease (dated by TCRdb to 2018 to 2020). With regard to the full study: The median duration of disease was approximately 8.3 years, and at the time of surgery about 35% of patients were active smokers. The study was conducted in parallel with a multicentre cohort that was designed to identify predictors of early endoscopic recurrence following ileocolonic resection. Postoperative therapy was given to about half of the patients, with thiopurines administered to 11 patients and anti-TNF agents administered to 15 to 20 patients. A Rutgeerts score above i0 was used to define endoscopic postoperative recurrence. TCR repertoire analysis was performed in 45 to 65 Crohn's disease patients drawn from a prospective multicentre cohort. Every patient underwent surgery because of a complication, which was stricturing disease in around 60% of cases and penetrating disease in about 39%. A total of about 150 mucosal samples from about 50 patients were sequenced, with samples obtained at several locations on the surgical specimen and at postoperative endoscopy. Around 500 nanograms of biopsy DNA per sample were submitted for commercial TCRB immunosequencing. Biopsies taken from the proximal margin of the surgical specimen made up the MI samples.

General study outcomes and caveats: Only a subgroup of patients, of unstated size, had mucosal CD4 and CD8 T cells sorted and sequenced. Higher percentages of high-frequency clones at the time of surgery were linked to endoscopic recurrence, and every patient with clonality above 26.8% (18/57) had recurrence. Compared with CD4 T cells, sorted CD8 T cells contained more high-frequency clones, which suggests that the mucosal expansions were mostly CD8. A significantly higher proportion of clonal expansions was observed in active smokers at surgery than in non-smokers (about 25% vs 20%, p=0.02).

The CDR3, from cysteine to phenylalanine, totals 12 residues. Kept here is only the CDR3 DNA, which spans 36 bases and is read in frame from base 1. V loses 4 bases of germline sequence and J loses 5 bases, and the interval between the two ends is 8 bases. CDR1 LNHDA and CDR2 SQIVND are derived from the germline V gene (reference sequence). This clone was seen more than once but under ten times. Its antigen is unknown. The input lacks base qualities; no much larger clone sits a single base away. The library was made by the immunoSEQ multiplex PCR assay. Adaptive Biotechnology amplified the CDR3 regions from genomic DNA with a two-step multiplex PCR designed to control amplification bias. In the first PCR, primers covered every V and J gene segment, and in the second PCR, barcodes and Illumina adapters were added. An Illumina instrument was used to sequence the CDR3 libraries. Processing in the source paper ran as follows. The analysis used both the pipelines supplied by the vendor and custom analysis of the raw data in R/Bioconductor with R version 3.3.0. Clonality, which ranges from 0 to 1, was calculated as the inverse of the normalised Shannon entropy across all productive clones. High-frequency clones were defined as the share of the repertoire occupied by the top 100 clones, with only clones passing a 95% confidence test being retained. The Simpson index measured repertoire diversity, and the Morisita-Horn index measured overlap between samples. TCRdb obtained this table from immuneACCESS and retained in-frame rearrangements with V and J assigned. These tables miss some clones; where compared with another copy, unresolved V genes account for less than half of the shortfall, and the remainder is unexplained. The DNA was the basis for D and trimming; V, J and clone size are from that table. This sample gives more than 5,500 clones in total; 78% of them show up just once. The top ten clones comprise approximately 6.9% of the sample.

In the paper's terms, the time point label means: proximal margin of the surgical specimen (macroscopically non-inflamed). Adults with ileal or ileocolonic Crohn's disease for whom ileocolonic resection was indicated were considered eligible. Before DNA extraction, whole ileal mucosal biopsies were kept frozen at -80 degrees C. A TRizol-based method was used to extract genomic DNA from the frozen whole biopsies, and the DNA was quantified with a NanoDrop 2000 spectrophotometer. The source of this sequence is an adult with Crohn's disease. The chain couples TRBV19 to TRBJ1-1; a weak D assignment points to TRBD1 (5 bases agree). The sequenced material came from ileal tissue. The CDR3 protein: CASSRGLTEAFF. The DNA sequence follows: TGTGCCAGTAGTAGGGGGTTGACTGAAGCTTTCTTT. With the portions outside the CDR3 filled from the reference TRBV19 and TRBJ1-1 genes, the complete variable region becomes DGGITQSPKYLFRKEGQNVTLSCEQNLNHDAMYWYRQDPGQGLRLIYYSQIVNDFQKGDIAEGYSVSREKKESFPLTVTSAQKNPTAFYLCASSRGLTEAFFGQGTRLTVV.